Each of the 23 T cell receptor beta chains below was sequenced from the same sample in a study of cytomegalovirus exposure and HLA in healthy donors. Clones were sequenced by immunoSEQ multiplex PCR, and TCRdb holds only the in-frame ones, with some missing. The sample lists 200,000 to 250,000 clones; roughly 83% were seen once. Sequenced sample: PBMCs. The source of these receptors is a woman aged 25 to 45 in good health and CMV-seropositive.

In nucleotides, the CDR3 is TGTGCCACGAGGGCCGCGGGGTCTGGGGCCAACGTCCTGACTTTC. Translating it yields CATRAAGSGANVLTF. This chain connects TRBV15 to TRBJ2-6, with D possibly TRBD2 on 6 matching bases. This CDR3 is built from 15 residues. Deletions cut 9 bases from V and 1 base from J, with 13 bases between. Germline values: CDR1 LNHNV, CDR2 YYDKDF (reference sequence).

The chain recombines TRBV7-8 with TRBJ2-7, with 13 nucleotides matching TRBD2. V was clipped by 5 bases and J by 5 bases; unmatched bases: 9. The CDR3 is 16 amino acids. The germline CDR1 and CDR2 sequences are SGHVS and FQNEAQ. This chain's CDR3 is CASSPQLAGGPHEQYF. CDR3 DNA: TGTGCCAGCAGCCCCCAACTAGCGGGAGGGCCCCACGAGCAGTACTTC.

On this clone itself: The sample has other DNA sequences that encode this CDR3 too. The chain uses TRBV27 and TRBJ2-2; perhaps TRBD1 as D (5 bases). CDR1 is MNHEY and CDR2 is SMNVEV in the germline V gene (reference sequence). The CDR3 spans 15 residues. The V and J ends lost 2 bases and 3 bases respectively, with 10 bases between them. The CDR3 here is CASSLRGRDTGELFF. CDR3 nucleotides: TGTGCCAGCAGTTTAAGGGGAAGGGACACCGGGGAGCTGTTTTTT.

This chain connects TRBV29-1 to TRBJ1-1; 9 bases map to TRBD1. Germline CDR1 and CDR2: SQVTM and ANQGSEA. The CDR3 has 12 amino acids. Unmatched junction bases numbered 8, after V lost 7 bases and J lost 8 bases. The CDR3 loop is CSDGTGYPEAFF. The CDR3 region has the DNA TGCAGCGACGGGACAGGGTACCCCGAAGCTTTCTTT.

J is TRBJ2-1 and V is TRBV19, with D possibly matching TRBD2 (6 bases). The germline V gene encodes CDR1 LNHDA and CDR2 SQIVND (reference sequence). Trimming cost V 5 bases and J 3 bases, with 14 bases left between them. The CDR3 runs to 15 residues. The CDR3 region is CASSPLARSYNEQFF. In DNA form, the CDR3 reads TGTGCCAGTAGTCCTCTAGCGAGGAGCTACAATGAGCAGTTCTTC.

The chain couples TRBV19 to TRBJ1-4, with D tentatively TRBD1 (5 bases). CDR3 length: 14 amino acids. Trimming removed 3 bases at V and 8 bases at J, with 13 bases between. Germline V lookup: CDR1 LNHDA, CDR2 SQIVND (reference sequence). The CDR3, as DNA: TGTGCCAGTAGTATCCGAGGGGCCTGGGAAAAACTGTTTTTT. This translates into CASSIRGAWEKLFF.

The table lists this clone with a few counts. V is TRBV6-1 and J is TRBJ1-1, with 9 bases matching TRBD1. Germline CDR1 MNHNS, CDR2 SASEGT. With V trimmed by 8 bases and J by 5 bases, 6 bases remained unmatched. This CDR3 has 13 amino acids. The chain's CDR3 is CASGDREQTEAFF. CDR3 DNA: TGTGCCAGCGGGGACAGGGAACAGACTGAAGCTTTCTTT.

This clone was observed once. V is TRBV4-1 and J is TRBJ1-2; TRBD1 agrees at 7 bases. Germline assignment: CDR1 MGHRA and CDR2 YSYEKL. The CDR3 has 14 residues. With 2 bases clipped from V and 3 bases from J, the junction kept 3 bases outside the gene matches. The CDR3 bases are TGCGCCAGCAGCCAACCCGGGACAGACTATGGCTACACCTTC. Translation gives CASSQPGTDYGYTF.

The chain couples TRBV7-2 to TRBJ1-5, with D unclear. The germline V gene encodes CDR1 SGHTA and CDR2 FQGNSA. Trimming removed 1 base from V and 4 bases from J, with 14 bases in between. There are 16 residues in the CDR3. CDR3 sequence (DNA): TGTGCCAGCAGCTTAGTCGCGGGGATTGGGAATCAGCCCCAGCATTTT. Residues: CASSLVAGIGNQPQHF.

The chain combines TRBV11-2 with TRBJ2-1, with D unclear. V was trimmed by 0 bases and J by 15 bases, leaving 12 bases between them. The CDR3 loop spans 12 amino acids. Looked up from germline, CDR1 is SGHAT and CDR2 is FQNNGV. CDR3 nucleotide sequence: TGTGCCAGCAGCTTAGAAACACCCCTGCTGTTCTTC. This encodes CASSLETPLLFF.

The chain has TRBV28 and TRBJ1-2, with TRBD1 as a possible D gene (5 bases). V lost 6 bases, J lost 2 bases, and 10 bases lay in between. The CDR3 runs 13 residues. Looked up from germline, CDR1 is MDHEN and CDR2 is SYDVKM. The CDR3 coding sequence is TGTGCCAGCAGCGACGGGGGGAACTATGGCTACACCTTC. Amino acids: CASSDGGNYGYTF.

This chain uses TRBV5-1 with TRBJ1-2, with TRBD1 matching 12 bases. This CDR3 has 18 amino acids. V lost 2 bases to trimming and J lost 4 bases; unmatched junction nucleotides: 12. Germline V CDR1 and CDR2: SGHRS, YFSETQ. The CDR3 sequence is CASSLSGTGGSGAYGYTF. CDR3 sequence (DNA): TGCGCCAGCAGCTTATCCGGGACAGGGGGCTCCGGGGCCTATGGCTACACCTTC. Using reference TRBV5-1 and TRBJ1-2 for the parts outside the CDR3, the full variable domain is KAGVTQTPRYLIKTRGQQVTLSCSPISGHRSVSWYQQTPGQGLQFLFEYFSETQRNKGNFPGRFSGRQFSNSRSEMNVSTLELGDSALYLCASSLSGTGGSGAYGYTFGSGTRLTVV.

The V and J genes are TRBV28 and TRBJ2-7, with 10 bases that match TRBD2. Germline V gene data show CDR1 as MDHEN and CDR2 as SYDVKM. This CDR3 is 15 amino acids long. After removal of 8 bases from V and 5 bases from J, the junction contained 12 bases not matched to a gene. The CDR3, as DNA: TGTGCCAGCGATTCACAGCGGGAGGGTGTCCACGAGCAGTACTTC. Its translation: CASDSQREGVHEQYF.

This chain joins TRBV18 and TRBJ1-5; possible D gene TRBD1, 5 bases. CDR3 length: 15 amino acids. Trimming pared 3 bases from V and 5 bases from J, leaving 14 bases between. CDR1 and CDR2 (germline): KGHSH, LQKENI. CDR3 DNA sequence: TGTGCCAGCTCACCCCCAGGGTTATTAGATCAGCCCCAGCATTTT. It specifies CASSPPGLLDQPQHF.

J is TRBJ2-3 and V is TRBV5-1; 12 bases fit TRBD2. The CDR3 is 17 amino acids. Germline V gives CDR1 SGHRS, CDR2 YFSETQ. The V segment lost 1 base and the J segment 4 bases; nucleotides outside the gene matches: 7. The CDR3 nucleotides read TGCGCCAGCAGCTTGCGACTAGCGGGAGATCCTCCAGATACGCAGTATTTT. This sequence encodes CASSLRLAGDPPDTQYF.

This clone was counted only a few times. The V call is TRBV30, the J call TRBJ2-7, with 10 bases aligning to TRBD2. Germline V gives CDR1 GTSNPN, CDR2 SVGIG (reference sequence). Unmatched junction bases numbered 5, after V lost 4 bases and J lost 2 bases. CDR3 length equals 14 residues. The chain's CDR3 is CAWKRTSGAYEQYF. The CDR3 DNA reads TGTGCCTGGAAGAGGACTAGCGGAGCCTACGAGCAGTACTTC.

The chain couples TRBV7-9 to TRBJ2-7; 7 nucleotides agree with TRBD2. This CDR3 region has 15 residues. Germline trimming cut 6 bases from V and 0 bases from J; bases unmatched to any gene: 8. Germline V gene lookup returns CDR1 SEHNR and CDR2 FQNEAQ (reference sequence). The CDR3 DNA sequence: TGTGCCAGCAGTAGCGGGTCAGTGAGCTCCTACGAGCAGTACTTC. Protein product: CASSSGSVSSYEQYF.

Only a few counts were recorded for this clone. CDR3 sequence: CASSSDRINEKLFF. In DNA form, the CDR3 reads TGTGCCAGCAGTAGCGACAGGATTAATGAAAAACTGTTTTTT. The genes are TRBV2 and TRBJ1-4; the D gene is possibly TRBD1 (6 bases). Germline loops: CDR1 SNHLY, CDR2 FYNNEI. The CDR3 runs 14 residues. Trimming removed 5 bases at V and 4 bases at J, with 11 bases between.

This chain joins TRBV19 and TRBJ1-1; maybe TRBD1 (5 bases). The ends were cut back, 7 bases at V and 0 bases at J, with 15 bases in the middle. Germline loops: CDR1 LNHDA, CDR2 SQIVND (reference sequence). The CDR3 has 15 amino acids. The CDR3 sequence: CASTPWGTLNTEAFF. In nucleotides, the CDR3 is TGTGCCAGTACCCCTTGGGGGACCTTGAACACTGAAGCTTTCTTT.

The chain combines TRBV7-3 with TRBJ1-3; D is unresolved. CDR3 length: 13 residues. Per the germline V gene, CDR1 is SGHTA and CDR2 is FQGTGA. Between the trimmed V and J ends, which lost 2 bases and 2 bases, there was a span of 4 bases. In DNA, the CDR3 is TGTGCCAGCAGCTTACAACCTGGAAACACCATATATTTT. Protein sequence: CASSLQPGNTIYF.

This clone has more than one count but fewer than ten. This chain links TRBV9 with TRBJ1-5, with D possibly being TRBD1 (6 bases). V lost 3 bases to trimming and J lost 3 bases, with 13 bases between them. CDR3 length equals 15 residues. Per the germline V gene, CDR1 is SGDLS and CDR2 is YYNGEE. The CDR3 nucleotides are TGTGCCAGCAGCGACCAGGACAGCACCAATCAGCCCCAGCATTTT. Translation: CASSDQDSTNQPQHF.

Worth noting for this clone: This sample also contains other DNA sequences that code for the same CDR3. This chain links TRBV27 with TRBJ2-6, with D unresolved. The V end was cut by 2 bases, the J end by 4 bases, with 3 bases between. The germline V gene has CDR1 MNHEY and CDR2 SMNVEV (reference sequence). This CDR3 has 13 residues. The CDR3 DNA reads as TGTGCCAGCAGTTTAAGCGGGGCCAACGTCCTGACTTTC. The encoded protein is CASSLSGANVLTF.

This clone was seen once. The V call is TRBV6-5, the J call TRBJ2-3; D not certain. The germline V gene has CDR1 MNHEY and CDR2 SVGAGI. The CDR3 consists of 14 residues. Between the trimmed V and J ends, which lost 8 bases and 4 bases, there was a span of 16 bases. Here the CDR3 DNA reads TGTGCCAGCGGTGCCCTCAGTGGGGCAGATACGCAGTATTTT. The encoded protein is CASGALSGADTQYF.